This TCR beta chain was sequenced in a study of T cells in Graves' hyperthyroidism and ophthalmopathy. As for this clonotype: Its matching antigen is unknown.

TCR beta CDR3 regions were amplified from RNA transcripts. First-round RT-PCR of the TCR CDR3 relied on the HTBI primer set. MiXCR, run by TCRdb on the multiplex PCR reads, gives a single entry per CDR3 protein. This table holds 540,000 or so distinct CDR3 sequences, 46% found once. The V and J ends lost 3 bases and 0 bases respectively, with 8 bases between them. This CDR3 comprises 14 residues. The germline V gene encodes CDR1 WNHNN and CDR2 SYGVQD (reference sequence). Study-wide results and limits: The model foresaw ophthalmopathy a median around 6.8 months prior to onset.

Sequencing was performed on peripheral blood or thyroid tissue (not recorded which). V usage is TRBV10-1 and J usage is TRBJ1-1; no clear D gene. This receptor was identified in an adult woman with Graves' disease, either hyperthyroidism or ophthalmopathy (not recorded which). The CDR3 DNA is TGCGCCAGCAGTGAACGGGCCCTGAACACTGAAGCTTTCTTT. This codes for CASSERALNTEAFF.